This entry lists 7 T cell receptor beta chains sequenced from one sample in a study of shared clonotypes between healthy human individuals. TCRdb's copy holds only in-frame clones and misses some; the assay was immunoSEQ multiplex PCR. Of about 2.4 million clones in the sample, around 94% were seen once. The sequenced sample was naive CD4+ T cells sorted from blood. Subset: CD45RA+ positively selected. The receptors were gathered from a man in his late teens or twenties in good health.

V usage is TRBV5-1 and J usage is TRBJ1-2, with D possibly TRBD1 on 5 matching bases. Germline lookup yields CDR1 SGHRS and CDR2 YFSETQ. The CDR3 has 14 amino acids. V shed 5 bases and J shed 2 bases, with 13 bases lying between them. The CDR3 nucleotides are TGCGCCAGCAGATTCGAGGCAGGGAACTATGGCTACACCTTC. Amino acid sequence: CASRFEAGNYGYTF.

This clone was observed a single time. This chain links TRBV21-1 with TRBJ2-1; the D call in the table, TRBD2, was not verified against the DNA. TRBV21-1 is marked as a pseudogene. There are 17 residues in the CDR3. The CDR3 sequence is CASSPPGTSGSYNEQFF. The CDR3 nucleotides read TGTGCCAGCAGCCCGCCAGGGACTAGCGGGAGCTACAATGAGCAGTTCTTC.

The chain joins TRBV27 to TRBJ1-4; D is uncertain. Per germline, CDR1 MNHEY and CDR2 SMNVEV (reference sequence). V gave up 5 bases and J gave up 7 bases, with 17 bases separating them. CDR3 length equals 15 residues. CDR3 coding DNA: TGTGCCAGCAGTCCAAACCGGGCCGCGGGTGAAAAACTGTTTTTT. Its translation is CASSPNRAAGEKLFF.

This chain uses TRBV11-2 with TRBJ2-7, with D possibly matching TRBD1 (6 bases). The CDR3 loop spans 15 amino acids. Germline V gene data show CDR1 as SGHAT and CDR2 as FQNNGV. V lost 0 bases to trimming and J lost 3 bases, with 12 bases between them. CDR3: CASSLDSGHLYEQYF. In DNA form, the CDR3 reads TGTGCCAGCAGCTTAGACTCGGGACACCTCTACGAGCAGTACTTC.

The J gene is TRBJ1-4, the V gene TRBV27; TRBD1 agrees at 7 bases. The germline gives CDR1 MNHEY, CDR2 SMNVEV (reference sequence). V trimming: 8 bases; J trimming: 1 base; junction bases outside the gene matches: 7. The CDR3 is made up of 15 amino acids. This CDR3 reads CASPQGGETNEKLFF. CDR3 sequence (DNA): TGTGCCAGCCCCCAGGGGGGTGAAACTAATGAAAAACTGTTTTTT.

CDR3 DNA sequence: TGTGCCAGCAGGTCGTGGGACAGGTCGGGCGAGCAGTACTTC. It specifies CASRSWDRSGEQYF. The rearrangement links TRBV5-6 to TRBJ2-5; TRBD1 matches 8 bases. The J call may be mistaken, given a closer DNA end match to TRBJ2-7. Germline lookup yields CDR1 SGHDT and CDR2 YYEEEE. This CDR3 is 14 amino acids long.

The chain carries TRBV2 and TRBJ1-3, with D uncertain. Germline V gene lookup returns CDR1 SNHLY and CDR2 FYNNEI. This CDR3 is built from 13 residues. Trimming cost V 2 bases and J 4 bases, with 6 bases left between them. CDR3 amino acids: CASSETQGNTIYF. DNA of the CDR3: TGTGCCAGCAGTGAAACTCAAGGAAACACCATATATTTT.